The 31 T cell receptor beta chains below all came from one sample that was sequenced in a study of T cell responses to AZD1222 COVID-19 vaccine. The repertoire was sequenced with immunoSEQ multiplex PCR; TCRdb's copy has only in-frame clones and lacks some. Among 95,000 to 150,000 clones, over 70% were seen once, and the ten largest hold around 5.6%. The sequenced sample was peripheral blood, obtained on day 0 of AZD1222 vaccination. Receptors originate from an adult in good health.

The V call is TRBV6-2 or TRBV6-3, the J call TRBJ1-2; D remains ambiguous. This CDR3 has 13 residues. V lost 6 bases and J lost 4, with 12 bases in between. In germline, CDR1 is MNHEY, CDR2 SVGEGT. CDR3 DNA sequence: TGTGCCAGCAGCCTAGACGTGCCCTATGGCTACACCTTC. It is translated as CASSLDVPYGYTF.

CDR3 region: CASSPPENYGYTF. The CDR3 bases are TGTGCCAGCTCACCACCGGAAAACTATGGCTACACCTTC. The chain recombines TRBV18 with TRBJ1-2; D is unresolved. With 0 bases removed from V and 2 bases from J, the gap between germline ends came to 4 bases. Germline CDR1 reads KGHSH; CDR2 reads LQKENI. The length of the CDR3 is 13 residues.

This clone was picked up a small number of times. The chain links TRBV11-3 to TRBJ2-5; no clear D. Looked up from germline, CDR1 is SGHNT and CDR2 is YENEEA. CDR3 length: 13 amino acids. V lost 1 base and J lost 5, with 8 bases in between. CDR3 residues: CASSLGYLETQYF. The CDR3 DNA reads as TGTGCCAGCAGCTTAGGGTATTTGGAGACCCAGTACTTC.

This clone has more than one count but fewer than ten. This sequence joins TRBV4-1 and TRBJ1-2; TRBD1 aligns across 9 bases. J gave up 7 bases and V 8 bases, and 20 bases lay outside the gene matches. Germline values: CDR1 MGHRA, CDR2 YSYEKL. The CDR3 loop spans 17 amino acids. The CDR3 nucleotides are TGCGCCAGCTGGGGGACCTCCGGGACAGGGTATCGGCGTGGCTACACCTTC. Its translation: CASWGTSGTGYRRGYTF.

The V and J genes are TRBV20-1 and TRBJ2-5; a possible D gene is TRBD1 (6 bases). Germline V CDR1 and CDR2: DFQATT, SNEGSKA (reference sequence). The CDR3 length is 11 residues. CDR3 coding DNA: TGCTCCCCGAGCAGGGGACAGACCCAGTACTTC. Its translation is CSPSRGQTQYF.

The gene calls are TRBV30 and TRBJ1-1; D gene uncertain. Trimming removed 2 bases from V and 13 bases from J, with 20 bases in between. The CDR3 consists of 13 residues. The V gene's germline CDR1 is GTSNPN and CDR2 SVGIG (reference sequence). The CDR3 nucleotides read TGTGCCTGGAGTACGGTTGCTCGGGCCCGATATTTCTTT. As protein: CAWSTVARARYFF.

The CDR3 DNA follows: TGTGCCACCAGCAGGGAGTCACCTAACTCTGGAAACACCATATATTTT. Protein sequence: CATSRESPNSGNTIYF. V usage is TRBV15 and J usage is TRBJ1-3; D gene ambiguous. This CDR3 contains 16 residues. Trimming took off 3 bases at V and 0 bases at J, with 12 bases between the two ends. Per germline, CDR1 LNHNV and CDR2 YYDKDF (reference sequence).

The CDR3 protein is CASSWGPAQPQHF. In DNA form, the CDR3 reads TGTGCCAGCAGTTGGGGGCCGGCTCAGCCCCAGCATTTT. The chain couples TRBV12-3 or TRBV12-4 to TRBJ1-5; D perhaps matches TRBD1 (6 bases). V gave up 4 bases and J gave up 6 bases, with 10 bases separating them. The CDR3 contains 13 residues.

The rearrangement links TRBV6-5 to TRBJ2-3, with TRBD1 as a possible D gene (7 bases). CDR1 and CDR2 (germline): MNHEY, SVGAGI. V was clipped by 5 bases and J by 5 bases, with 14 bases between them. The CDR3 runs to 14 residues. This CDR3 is CASSHRQGGDTQYF. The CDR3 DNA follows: TGTGCCAGCAGTCACCGACAGGGAGGAGATACGCAGTATTTT.

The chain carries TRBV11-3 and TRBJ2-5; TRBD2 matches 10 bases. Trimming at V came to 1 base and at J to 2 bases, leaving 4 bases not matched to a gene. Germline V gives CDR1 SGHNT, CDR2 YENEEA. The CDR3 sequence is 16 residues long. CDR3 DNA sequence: TGTGCCAGCAGCTTAGTGTTAGCGGGGGGACAAGAGACCCAGTACTTC. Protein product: CASSLVLAGGQETQYF.

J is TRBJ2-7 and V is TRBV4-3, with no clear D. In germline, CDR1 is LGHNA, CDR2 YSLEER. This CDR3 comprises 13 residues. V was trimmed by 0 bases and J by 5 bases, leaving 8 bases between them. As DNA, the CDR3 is TGCGCCAGCAGCCAAGATCGGTCTCACGAGCAGTACTTC. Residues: CASSQDRSHEQYF.

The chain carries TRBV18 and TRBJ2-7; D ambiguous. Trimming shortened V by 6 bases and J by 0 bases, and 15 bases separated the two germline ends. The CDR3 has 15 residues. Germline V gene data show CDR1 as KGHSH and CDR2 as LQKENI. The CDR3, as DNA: TGTGCCAGCTCGACGGGCACCAGGAGCTCCTACGAGCAGTACTTC. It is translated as CASSTGTRSSYEQYF.

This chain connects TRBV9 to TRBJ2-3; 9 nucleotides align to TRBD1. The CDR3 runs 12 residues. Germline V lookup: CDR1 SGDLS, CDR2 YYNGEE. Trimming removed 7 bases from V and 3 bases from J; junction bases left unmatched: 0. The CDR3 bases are TGTGCCAGCGGACAGGGGACAGATACGCAGTATTTT. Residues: CASGQGTDTQYF.

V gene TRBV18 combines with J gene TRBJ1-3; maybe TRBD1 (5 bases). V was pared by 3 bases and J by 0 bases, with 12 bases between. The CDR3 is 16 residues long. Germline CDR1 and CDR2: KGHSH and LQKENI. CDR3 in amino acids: CASSPGDPSSGNTIYF. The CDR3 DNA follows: TGTGCCAGCTCACCGGGGGATCCTAGCTCTGGAAACACCATATATTTT.

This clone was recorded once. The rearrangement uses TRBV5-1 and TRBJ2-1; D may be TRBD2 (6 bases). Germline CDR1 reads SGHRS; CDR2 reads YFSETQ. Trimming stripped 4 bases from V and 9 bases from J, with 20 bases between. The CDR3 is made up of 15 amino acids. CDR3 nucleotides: TGCGCCAGCAGCGCGCGGGACTTCAATCCCACTGAGCAGTTCTTC. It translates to CASSARDFNPTEQFF.

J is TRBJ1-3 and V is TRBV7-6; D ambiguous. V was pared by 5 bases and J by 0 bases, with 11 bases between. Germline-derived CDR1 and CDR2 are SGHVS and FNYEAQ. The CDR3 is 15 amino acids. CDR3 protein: CASSATLVSGNTIYF. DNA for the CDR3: TGTGCCAGCAGCGCTACACTGGTCTCTGGAAACACCATATATTTT.

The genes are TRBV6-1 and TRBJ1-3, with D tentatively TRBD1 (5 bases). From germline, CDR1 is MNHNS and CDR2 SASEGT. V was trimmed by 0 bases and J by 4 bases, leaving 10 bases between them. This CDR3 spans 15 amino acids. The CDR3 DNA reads TGTGCCAGCAGTGAAGCGCACGGGGCAGGAAACACCATATATTTT. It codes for CASSEAHGAGNTIYF.

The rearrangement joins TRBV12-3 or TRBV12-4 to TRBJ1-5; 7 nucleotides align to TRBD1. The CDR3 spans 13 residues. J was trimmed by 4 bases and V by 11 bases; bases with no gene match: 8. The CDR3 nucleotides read TGTGCCTCTAGGGGGCGGGCTAATCAGCCCCAGCATTTT. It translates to CASRGRANQPQHF.

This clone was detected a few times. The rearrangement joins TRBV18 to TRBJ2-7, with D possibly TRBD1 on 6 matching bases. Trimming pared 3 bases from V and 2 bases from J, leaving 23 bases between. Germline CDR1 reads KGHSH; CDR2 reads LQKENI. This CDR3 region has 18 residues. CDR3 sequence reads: CASSPDRLQLGIPYEQYF. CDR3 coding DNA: TGTGCCAGCTCACCCGACAGGCTCCAACTGGGAATACCCTACGAGCAGTACTTC.

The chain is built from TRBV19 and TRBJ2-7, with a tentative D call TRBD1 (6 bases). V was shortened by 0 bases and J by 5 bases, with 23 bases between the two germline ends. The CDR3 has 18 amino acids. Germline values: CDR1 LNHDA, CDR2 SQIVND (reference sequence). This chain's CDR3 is CASSIEGYRDPFGNEQYF. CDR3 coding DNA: TGTGCCAGTAGTATAGAGGGTTACAGGGACCCCTTTGGCAACGAGCAGTACTTC.

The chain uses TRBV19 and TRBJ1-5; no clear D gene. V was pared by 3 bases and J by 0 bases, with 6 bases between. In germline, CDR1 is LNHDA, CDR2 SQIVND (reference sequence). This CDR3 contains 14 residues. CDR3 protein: CASSIESSNQPQHF. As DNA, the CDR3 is TGTGCCAGTAGTATCGAAAGTAGCAATCAGCCCCAGCATTTT.

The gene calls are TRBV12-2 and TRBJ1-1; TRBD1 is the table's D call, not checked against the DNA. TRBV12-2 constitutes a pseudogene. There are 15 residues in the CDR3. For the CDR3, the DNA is TGTGCAAGTCGCTGGGAGCCGGGACAGAACACTGAAGCTTTCTTT. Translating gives CASRWEPGQNTEAFF.

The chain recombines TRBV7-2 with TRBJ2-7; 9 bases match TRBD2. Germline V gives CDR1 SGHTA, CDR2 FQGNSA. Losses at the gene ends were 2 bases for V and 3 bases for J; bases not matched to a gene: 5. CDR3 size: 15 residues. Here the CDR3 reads CASSLPSGISYEQYF. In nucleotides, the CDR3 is TGTGCCAGCAGCTTACCTAGCGGGATTAGCTACGAGCAGTACTTC.

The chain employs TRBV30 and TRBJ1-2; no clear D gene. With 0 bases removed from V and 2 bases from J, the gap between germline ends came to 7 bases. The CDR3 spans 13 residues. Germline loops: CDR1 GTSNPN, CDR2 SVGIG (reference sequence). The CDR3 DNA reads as TGTGCCTGGAGTGTAACCGGGAACTATGGCTACACCTTC. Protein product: CAWSVTGNYGYTF. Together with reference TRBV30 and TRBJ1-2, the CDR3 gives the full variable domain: SQTIHQWPATLVQPVGSPLSLECTVEGTSNPNLYWYRQAAGRGLQLLFYSVGIGQISSEVPQNLSASRPQDRQFILSSKKLLLSDSGFYLCAWSVTGNYGYTFGSGTRLTVV.

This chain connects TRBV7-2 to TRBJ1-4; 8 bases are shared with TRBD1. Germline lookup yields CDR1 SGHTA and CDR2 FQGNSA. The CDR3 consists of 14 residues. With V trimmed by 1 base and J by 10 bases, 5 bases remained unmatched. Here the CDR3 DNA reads TGTGCCAGCAGCTTAGAGGCAGGGGGCTTAAAACTGTTTTTT. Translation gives CASSLEAGGLKLFF.

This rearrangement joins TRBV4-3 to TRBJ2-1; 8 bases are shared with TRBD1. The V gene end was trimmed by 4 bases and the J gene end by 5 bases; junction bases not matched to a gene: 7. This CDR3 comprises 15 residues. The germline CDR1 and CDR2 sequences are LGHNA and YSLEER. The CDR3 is CASSPRTGRNNEQFF. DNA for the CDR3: TGCGCCAGCAGCCCCAGGACAGGGAGAAACAATGAGCAGTTCTTC.

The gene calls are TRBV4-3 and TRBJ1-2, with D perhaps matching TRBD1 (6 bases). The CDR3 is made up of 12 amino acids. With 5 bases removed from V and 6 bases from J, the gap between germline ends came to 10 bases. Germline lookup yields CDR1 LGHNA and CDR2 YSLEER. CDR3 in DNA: TGCGCCAGCAGCAACGGGGGCGATGGCTACACCTTC. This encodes CASSNGGDGYTF.

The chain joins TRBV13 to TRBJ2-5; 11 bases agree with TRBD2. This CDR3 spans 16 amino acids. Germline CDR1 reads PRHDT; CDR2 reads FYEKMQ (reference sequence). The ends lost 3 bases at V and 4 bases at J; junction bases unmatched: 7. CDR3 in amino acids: CASSLELAGGLETQYF. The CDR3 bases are TGTGCCAGCAGCTTGGAGCTAGCGGGGGGCTTAGAGACCCAGTACTTC.

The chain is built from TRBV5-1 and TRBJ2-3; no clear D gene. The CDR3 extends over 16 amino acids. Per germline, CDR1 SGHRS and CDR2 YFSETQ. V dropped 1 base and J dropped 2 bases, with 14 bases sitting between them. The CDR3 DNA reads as TGCGCCAGCAGCTTGAATCATCACGGAATCACAGATACGCAGTATTTT. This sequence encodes CASSLNHHGITDTQYF.

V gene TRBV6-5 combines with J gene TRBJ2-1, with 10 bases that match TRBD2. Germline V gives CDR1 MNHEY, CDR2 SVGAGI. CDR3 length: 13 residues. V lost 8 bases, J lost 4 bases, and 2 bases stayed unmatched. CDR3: CASELAGYNEQFF. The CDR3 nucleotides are TGTGCCAGCGAACTAGCGGGGTACAATGAGCAGTTCTTC.

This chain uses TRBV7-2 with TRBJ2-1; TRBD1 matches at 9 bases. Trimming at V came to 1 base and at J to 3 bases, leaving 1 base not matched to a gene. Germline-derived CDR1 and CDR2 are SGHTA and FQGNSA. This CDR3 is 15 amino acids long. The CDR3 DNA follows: TGTGCCAGCAGCTTAGTGGGACAGGGCTACAATGAGCAGTTCTTC. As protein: CASSLVGQGYNEQFF.